The clone carrying this TCR beta chain turned up a few times. Antigen unknown. TCRdb redid the calling of the 5' RACE reads with MiXCR, one entry per CDR3 protein. The sample has roughly 350,000 distinct CDR3 sequences, 9% to 15% seen once. The data originate from a study of identical twins. Regarding the study as a whole: Fewer insertions were carried by abundant cord blood beta clonotypes, but none was seen in memory repertoires. For out-of-frame beta sequences, excess twin sharing was weaker.

The CDR3 runs 12 residues. Trimming pared 3 bases from V and 6 bases from J, leaving 5 bases between. Germline V lookup: CDR1 MNHEY, CDR2 SMNVEV (reference sequence). This sample also appeared in a second study, on yellow fever vaccine responses in identical twins.

This receptor was taken from a woman aged 18-30 years in good health. Sequences were obtained from CD8+ T cells sorted from blood. The V call is TRBV27, the J call TRBJ2-2; D unresolved. CDR3 nucleotides: TGTGCCAGCAGTTTCGAAGCCGGGGAGCTGTTTTTT. Amino acid sequence: CASSFEAGELFF.